This T cell receptor (beta chain) was found in a study of cytomegalovirus exposure and HLA in healthy donors. Study-wide background: The same platform was used for the roughly 110 validation repertoires as for the approximately 720 first-cohort repertoires, as reported in a later analysis.

The study drew the donors from its approximately 130-subject validation cohort, separate from the approximately 690-subject first cohort. Trimming cost V 6 bases and J 9 bases, with 17 bases left between them. This CDR3 spans 13 amino acids. From germline, CDR1 is KGHSH and CDR2 LQKENI. Profiled with immunoSEQ multiplex PCR; TCRdb holds only in-frame clones, not every one. This table holds fewer than 200,000 clones, roughly 86% found once. This chain joins TRBV18 and TRBJ2-5, with a tentative D call TRBD1 (6 bases). This receptor was obtained from a man aged 25-45 years in good health and CMV-seropositive. Specimen: PBMCs. CDR3 amino acids: CASSRTREGAQYF. The CDR3 region has the DNA TGTGCCAGCTCCCGGACACGCGAGGGGGCCCAGTACTTC.